This TCR beta chain was captured in a study of T-cell memory formation after mild COVID-19. TCRdb recomputed calls from the 5' RACE reads with MiXCR, one row per CDR3 protein. The table shows about 340,000 distinct CDR3 sequences, with 13% occurring only once. This CDR3 has 12 amino acids. The V end was cut by 1 base, the J end by 7 bases, with 10 bases between. From germline, CDR1 is GTSNPN and CDR2 SVGIG (reference sequence). This clonotype was observed a handful of times. Its antigen is undetermined. Study results and caveats: Contracting clones localized mainly to CM and EM when CD4+ and mainly to EMRA when CD8+. In pre-infection memory, a portion of responding clones appeared, which suggested that cross-reactive memory joined.

This clonotype was sampled from a man younger than 30 who had mild COVID-19 (a few samples of this study predate the infection). Cell type and time point are not known. Sequenced sample: PBMCs or a T cell subset sorted from them (not recorded which). The J gene is TRBJ1-1, the V gene TRBV30, with a weak D call TRBD1 (5 bases). The CDR3 spells CAWSGGAFEAFF. CDR3 DNA sequence: TGTGCCTGGAGTGGGGGCGCCTTTGAAGCTTTCTTT.